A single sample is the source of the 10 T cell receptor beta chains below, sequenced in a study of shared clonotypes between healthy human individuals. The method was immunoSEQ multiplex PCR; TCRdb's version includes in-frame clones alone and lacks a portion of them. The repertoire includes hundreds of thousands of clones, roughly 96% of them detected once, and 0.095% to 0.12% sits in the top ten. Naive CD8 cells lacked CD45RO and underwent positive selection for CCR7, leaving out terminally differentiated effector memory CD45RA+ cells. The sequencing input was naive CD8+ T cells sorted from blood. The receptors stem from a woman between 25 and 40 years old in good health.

For the CDR3, the DNA is TGTGCCAGCAGTGAAGTCTTTTACAATGAGCAGTTCTTC. Translation: CASSEVFYNEQFF. This chain joins TRBV25-1 and TRBJ2-1; D gene uncertain. This CDR3 is built from 13 residues. Trimming pared 2 bases from V and 4 bases from J, leaving 6 bases between. Germline V gives CDR1 MGHDK, CDR2 SYGVNS. Full variable domain (outside the CDR3, taken from reference TRBV25-1 and TRBJ2-1): EADIYQTPRYLVIGTGKKITLECSQTMGHDKMYWYQQDPGMELHLIHYSYGVNSTEKGDLSSESTVSRIRTEHFPLTLESARPSHTSQYLCASSEVFYNEQFFGPGTRLTVL.

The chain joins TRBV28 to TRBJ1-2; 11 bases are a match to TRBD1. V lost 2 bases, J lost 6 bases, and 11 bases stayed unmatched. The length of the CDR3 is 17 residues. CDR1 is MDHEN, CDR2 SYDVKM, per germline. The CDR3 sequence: CASSLPIRTGGLDGYTF. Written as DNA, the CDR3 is TGTGCCAGCAGTTTACCCATAAGGACAGGGGGCTTAGATGGCTACACCTTC.

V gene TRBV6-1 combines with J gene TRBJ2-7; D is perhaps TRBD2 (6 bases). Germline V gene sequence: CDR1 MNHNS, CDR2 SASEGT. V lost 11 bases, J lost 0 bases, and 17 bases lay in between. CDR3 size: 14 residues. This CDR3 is CASHLAGPSYEQYF. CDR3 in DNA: TGTGCCTCTCATCTGGCGGGACCCTCCTACGAGCAGTACTTC.

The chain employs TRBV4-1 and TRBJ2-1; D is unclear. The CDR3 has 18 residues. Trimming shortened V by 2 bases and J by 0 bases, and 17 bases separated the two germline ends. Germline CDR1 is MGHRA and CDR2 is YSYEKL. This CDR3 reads CASSQSPPAPSSYNEQFF. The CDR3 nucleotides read TGCGCCAGCAGCCAAAGCCCCCCAGCGCCGAGCTCCTACAATGAGCAGTTCTTC.

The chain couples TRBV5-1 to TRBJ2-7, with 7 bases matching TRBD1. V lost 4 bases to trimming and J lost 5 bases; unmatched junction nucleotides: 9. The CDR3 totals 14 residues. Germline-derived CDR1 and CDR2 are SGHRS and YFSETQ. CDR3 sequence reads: CASSPAPGGNEQYF. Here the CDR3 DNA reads TGCGCCAGCAGCCCTGCCCCAGGGGGTAACGAGCAGTACTTC.

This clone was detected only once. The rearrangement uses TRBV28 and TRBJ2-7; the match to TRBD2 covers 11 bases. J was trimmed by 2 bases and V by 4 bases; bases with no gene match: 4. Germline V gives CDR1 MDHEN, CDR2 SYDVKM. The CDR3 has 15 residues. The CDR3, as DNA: TGTGCCAGCAGTTCGCAACTAGCGGGGGCCTACGAGCAGTACTTC. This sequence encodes CASSSQLAGAYEQYF.

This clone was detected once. The CDR3 sequence: CASSGRTQNYGYTF. The CDR3 nucleotides read TGTGCCAGCAGCGGCAGGACGCAGAACTATGGCTACACCTTC. V gene TRBV9 combines with J gene TRBJ1-2, with unresolved D. Germline CDR1 is SGDLS and CDR2 is YYNGEE. Trimming pared 3 bases from V and 2 bases from J, leaving 11 bases between. The CDR3 spans 14 residues.

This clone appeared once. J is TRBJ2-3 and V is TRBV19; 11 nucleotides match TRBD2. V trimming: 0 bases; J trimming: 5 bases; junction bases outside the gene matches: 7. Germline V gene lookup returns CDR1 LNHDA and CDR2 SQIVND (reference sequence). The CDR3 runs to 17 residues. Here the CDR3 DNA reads TGTGCCAGTAGTATAGAAGAACTAGCGGGAGAACAAGATACGCAGTATTTT. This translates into CASSIEELAGEQDTQYF.

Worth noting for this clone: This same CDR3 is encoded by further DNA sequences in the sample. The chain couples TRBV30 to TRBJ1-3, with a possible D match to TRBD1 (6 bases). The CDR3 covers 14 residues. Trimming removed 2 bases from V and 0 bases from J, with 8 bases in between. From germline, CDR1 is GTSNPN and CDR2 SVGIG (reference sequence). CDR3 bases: TGTGCCTGGAGTCGGGGGCCCTCTGGAAACACCATATATTTT. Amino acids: CAWSRGPSGNTIYF.

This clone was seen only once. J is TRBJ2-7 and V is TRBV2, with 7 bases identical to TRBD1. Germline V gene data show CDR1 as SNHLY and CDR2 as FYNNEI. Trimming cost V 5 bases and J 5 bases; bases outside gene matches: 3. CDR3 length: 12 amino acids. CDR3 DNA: TGTGCCAGCAGTCAGGACAGGAACGAGCAGTACTTC. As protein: CASSQDRNEQYF.